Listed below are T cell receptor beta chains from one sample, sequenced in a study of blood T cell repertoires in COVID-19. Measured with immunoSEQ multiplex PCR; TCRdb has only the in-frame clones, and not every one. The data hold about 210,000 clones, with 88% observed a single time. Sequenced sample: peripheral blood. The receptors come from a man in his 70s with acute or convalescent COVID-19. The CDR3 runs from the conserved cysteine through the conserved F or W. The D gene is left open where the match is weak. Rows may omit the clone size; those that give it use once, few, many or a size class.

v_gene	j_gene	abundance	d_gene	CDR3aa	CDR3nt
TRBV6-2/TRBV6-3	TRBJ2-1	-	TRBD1	CASSSLPGQGAPYNEQFF	TGTGCCAGCAGTTCTCTACCGGGACAGGGGGCTCCTTACAATGAGCAGTTCTTC
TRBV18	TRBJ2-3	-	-	CASSHIQRRERKDTQYF	TGTGCCAGCTCACATATCCAGCGGAGGGAGAGGAAGGATACGCAGTATTTT
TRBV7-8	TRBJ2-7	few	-	CASSFLSQAYEQYF	TGTGCCAGCAGCTTCCTCTCACAGGCCTACGAGCAGTACTTC
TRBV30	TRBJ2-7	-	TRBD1	CAWNLPGQGGEQYF	TGTGCCTGGAACCTCCCCGGACAGGGGGGGGAGCAGTACTTC
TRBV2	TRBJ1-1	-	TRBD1	CASSDRGLNTEAFF	TGTGCCAGCAGTGACAGGGGGCTAAACACTGAAGCTTTCTTT
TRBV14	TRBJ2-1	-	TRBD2	CASSLRDYYNEQFF	TGTGCCAGCAGTCTGCGGGACTACTACAATGAGCAGTTCTTC
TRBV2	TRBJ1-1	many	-	CASSEPQWRMNTEAFF	TGTGCCAGCAGTGAGCCTCAATGGCGGATGAACACTGAAGCTTTCTTT
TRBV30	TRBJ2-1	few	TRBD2	CAWRPQGASGRVRYNEQFF	TGTGCCTGGAGGCCGCAGGGGGCTAGCGGGAGGGTTAGGTACAATGAGCAGTTCTTC
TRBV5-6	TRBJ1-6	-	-	CASSYRSGVLDSPLHF	TGTGCCAGCAGTTACAGGTCGGGGGTTTTGGATTCACCCCTCCACTTT
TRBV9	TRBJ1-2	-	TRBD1	CASSTGGQGQGYTF	TGTGCCAGCAGCACAGGAGGACAGGGGCAAGGCTACACCTTC
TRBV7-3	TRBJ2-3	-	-	CASSLNRQTTDTQYF	TGTGCCAGCAGCTTAAACCGACAAACCACAGATACGCAGTATTTT
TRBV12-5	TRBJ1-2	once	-	CASGGPPRQSGYTF	TGTGCTAGTGGTGGGCCCCCTCGACAGTCTGGCTACACCTTC
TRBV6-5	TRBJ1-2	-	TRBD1	CASSYSGQGLGYGYTF	TGTGCCAGCAGTTACTCGGGACAGGGACTCGGCTATGGCTACACCTTC
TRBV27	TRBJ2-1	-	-	CASSRSVLYNEQFF	TGTGCCAGCAGCCGGAGCGTACTTTACAATGAGCAGTTCTTC
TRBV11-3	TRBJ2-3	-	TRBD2	CASSREAGDTQYF	TGTGCCAGCAGCCGGGAGGCGGGGGATACGCAGTATTTT
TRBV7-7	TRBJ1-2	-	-	CASSLAPRGIYGYTF	TGTGCCAGCAGCTTAGCGCCTCGTGGCATCTATGGCTACACCTTC
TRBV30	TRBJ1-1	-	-	CAWSWSRNTEAFF	TGTGCCTGGAGTTGGAGTCGGAACACTGAAGCTTTCTTT
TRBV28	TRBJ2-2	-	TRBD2	CASSISGRNTGELFF	TGTGCCAGCAGTATCAGCGGGAGGAACACCGGGGAGCTGTTTTTT
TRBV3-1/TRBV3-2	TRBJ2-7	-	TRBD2	CASSPGGRTSDEQYF	TGTGCCAGCAGCCCAGGCGGGAGGACCTCCGACGAGCAGTACTTC
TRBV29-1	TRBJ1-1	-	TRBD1	CSGQGGNTEAFF	TGCAGCGGACAGGGCGGGAACACTGAAGCTTTCTTT
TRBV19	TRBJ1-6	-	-	CASSTAKSSYNSPLHF	TGTGCCAGTAGTACCGCGAAGAGCTCCTATAATTCACCCCTCCACTTT
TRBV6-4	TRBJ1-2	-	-	CASPQQGWAYGYTF	TGTGCCAGCCCTCAACAGGGATGGGCCTATGGCTACACCTTC
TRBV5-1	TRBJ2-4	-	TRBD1	CASSSSGTESGIQYF	TGCGCCAGCAGCTCCTCCGGGACAGAGAGCGGCATTCAGTACTTC
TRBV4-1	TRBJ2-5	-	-	CASSQGGDQETQYF	TGCGCCAGCAGCCAAGGAGGAGACCAAGAGACCCAGTACTTC
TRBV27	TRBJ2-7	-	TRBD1	CASSFSRQGSYEQYF	TGTGCCAGCAGTTTTTCGCGACAGGGATCCTACGAGCAGTACTTC
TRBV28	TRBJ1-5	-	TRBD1	CASSPYRGGQPQHF	TGTGCCAGCAGTCCCTACAGGGGCGGACAGCCCCAGCATTTT
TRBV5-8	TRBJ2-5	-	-	CASSVFRGGEETQYF	TGTGCCAGCAGCGTATTCAGGGGCGGAGAAGAGACCCAGTACTTC
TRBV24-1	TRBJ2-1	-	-	CATSDLGSRGSLIHEQFF	TGTGCCACCAGTGATTTGGGGTCCAGGGGATCCCTGATTCATGAGCAGTTCTTC
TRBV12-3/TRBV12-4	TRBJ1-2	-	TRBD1	CASSLATGNGYTF	TGTGCCAGCAGTTTAGCGACAGGGAATGGCTACACCTTC